The sequence of this T cell receptor beta chain was determined in a study of long-term antiretroviral therapy in people with HIV. Regarding the study as a whole: Relative to control repertoires, HIV repertoires exhibited narrower CDR3 length ranges. ART adherence, viral resistance and therapy changes went unrecorded.

This was the immunoSEQ v3.0 assay at survey level. Clones were sequenced by immunoSEQ multiplex PCR, and TCRdb holds only the in-frame ones, with some missing. The profile shows roughly 34,000 clones, 70% to 80% of them singletons. The length of the CDR3 is 16 residues. Trimming removed 5 bases at V and 4 bases at J, with 17 bases between. Looked up from germline, CDR1 is SGHAT and CDR2 is FQNNGV. Concerning this clone itself: The antigen is not known.

This TCR was sampled from a man between 18 and 35 years old with HIV. V gene TRBV11-2 combines with J gene TRBJ2-2; TRBD1 might be the D (6 bases). The material was unsorted PBMCs, obtained 1.9 years after starting antiretroviral therapy. The CDR3 is CASSNSRQGSTGELFF. In nucleotides, the CDR3 is TGTGCCAGCAGCAATTCAAGGCAGGGGAGCACCGGGGAGCTGTTTTTT.